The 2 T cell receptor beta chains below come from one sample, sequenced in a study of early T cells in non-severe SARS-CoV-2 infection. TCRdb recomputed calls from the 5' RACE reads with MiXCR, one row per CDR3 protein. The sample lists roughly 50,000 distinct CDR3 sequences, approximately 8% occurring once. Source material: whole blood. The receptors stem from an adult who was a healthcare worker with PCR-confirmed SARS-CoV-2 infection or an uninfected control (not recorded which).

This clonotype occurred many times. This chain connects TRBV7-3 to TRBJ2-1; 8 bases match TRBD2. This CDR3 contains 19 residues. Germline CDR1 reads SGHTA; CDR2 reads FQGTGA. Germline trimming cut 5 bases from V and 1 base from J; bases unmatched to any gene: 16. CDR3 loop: CASSHTIGSGVRSYNEQFF. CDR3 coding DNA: TGTGCCAGCAGCCATACCATCGGTAGCGGGGTACGTTCCTACAATGAGCAGTTCTTC.

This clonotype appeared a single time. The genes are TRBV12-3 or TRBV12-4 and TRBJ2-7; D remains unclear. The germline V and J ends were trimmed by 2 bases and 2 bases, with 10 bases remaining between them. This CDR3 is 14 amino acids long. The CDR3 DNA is TGTGCCAGCAGTTTAAGGCAGGTGGCCTACGAGCAGTACTTC. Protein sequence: CASSLRQVAYEQYF.